A single sample gave rise to the 3 T cell receptor beta chains below, sequenced in a study of blood T cell repertoires in COVID-19. Assay: immunoSEQ multiplex PCR; the TCRdb copy retains only in-frame clones and omits some. Among approximately 200,000 clones listed, approximately 80% were seen once. Source material: PBMCs or T cells enriched from blood (not recorded which). These receptors were obtained from a woman in her forties with acute COVID-19.

The V and J genes are TRBV28 and TRBJ2-7, with TRBD1 matching 9 bases. Germline V gives CDR1 MDHEN, CDR2 SYDVKM. This CDR3 contains 15 residues. V shed 7 bases, J shed 4 bases, and the junction held 11 bases outside the gene matches. In DNA form, the CDR3 reads TGTGCCAGCAAACTTCCCGGGACAGGGAGTTACGAGCAGTACTTC. As protein: CASKLPGTGSYEQYF. Supplemented by reference TRBV28 and TRBJ2-7, the full variable domain reads DVKVTQSSRYLVKRTGEKVFLECVQDMDHENMFWYRQDPGLGLRLIYFSYDVKMKEKGDIPEGYSVSREKKERFSLILESASTNQTSMYLCASKLPGTGSYEQYFGPGTRLTVT.

J is TRBJ2-7 and V is TRBV7-6, with 7 bases fitting TRBD1. The V and J ends lost 5 bases and 0 bases, in that order; junction bases with no gene match: 7. Germline values: CDR1 SGHVS, CDR2 FNYEAQ. The CDR3 is made up of 15 amino acids. CDR3 DNA: TGTGCCAGCAGCACCCGGACAGGTTTCTCCTACGAGCAGTACTTC. Protein sequence: CASSTRTGFSYEQYF.

The rearrangement joins TRBV30 to TRBJ2-5, with a possible D match to TRBD1 (6 bases). Germline loops: CDR1 GTSNPN, CDR2 SVGIG (reference sequence). Trimming pared 2 bases from V and 2 bases from J, leaving 12 bases between. CDR3 length equals 14 residues. The CDR3 bases are TGTGCCTGGAGTTTAGGCAGGGGACAAGAGACCCAGTACTTC. Its protein product is CAWSLGRGQETQYF.